This TCR beta chain was obtained from a study of shared clonotypes between healthy human individuals. In the original analysis: Filtering was not the same, since immunoSEQ gave junction-only sequences without quality scores. Some clones are missing from TCRdb's copy, which holds only in-frame ones; the method was immunoSEQ multiplex PCR. V and J calls and clone size come straight from that table; D and trimming were deduced from the DNA. Of about 2 million clones listed, 90% to 95% were seen once; the top ten hold 0.1% to 0.15%. CDR1 MDHEN and CDR2 SYDVKM come from the germline V gene. Trimming removed 7 bases from V and 4 bases from J, with 16 bases in between. The CDR3 is 14 residues long.

The sample taken for sequencing was naive CD4+ T cells sorted from blood. Subset described: CD45RA+ positively selected. This sequence was found in a man between 18 and 35 years old in good health. The chain has TRBV28 and TRBJ1-2, with D uncertain. The CDR3 DNA follows: TGTGCCAGCACTTCCCTCCAGGCCACCTATGGCTACACCTTC. Its translation: CASTSLQATYGYTF.